What follows are 30 T cell receptor beta chains derived from one specimen sequenced in a study of blood T cell repertoires in COVID-19. TCRdb keeps only in-frame clones here, not all; method: immunoSEQ multiplex PCR. The data hold 55,000 or so clones, with about three quarters observed a single time. The specimen sequenced was peripheral blood. The receptor set was obtained from a man aged 30 to 39 with COVID-19, enrolled during active disease.

This clone was detected only a few times. This sequence joins TRBV7-9 and TRBJ1-1, with TRBD1 matching 8 bases. Trimming at V came to 5 bases and at J to 5 bases, leaving 13 bases not matched to a gene. CDR1 is SEHNR and CDR2 is FQNEAQ in the germline V gene (reference sequence). The CDR3 is made up of 16 amino acids. This CDR3 reads CASSPDRGEGNTEAFF. The CDR3 region has the DNA TGTGCCAGCAGCCCAGACAGGGGAGAGGGAAATACTGAAGCTTTCTTT.

This clone was picked up a small number of times. V and J are TRBV4-1 and TRBJ2-7; 7 bases are a match to TRBD1. CDR1 is MGHRA and CDR2 is YSYEKL in the germline V gene. The CDR3 totals 15 residues. V lost 1 base and J lost 2; bases outside the gene matches: 5. The CDR3 DNA reads TGCGCCAGCAGCCAAGCGGAAGGGGGCCCCTACGAGCAGTACTTC. Residues: CASSQAEGGPYEQYF.

The chain is built from TRBV4-3 and TRBJ2-3; 11 positions match TRBD2. The CDR3 loop spans 16 amino acids. CDR1 and CDR2 from the germline V gene are LGHNA and YSLEER. The trim removed 5 bases at V and 2 bases at J, leaving 6 bases unmatched. The CDR3 DNA reads TGCGCCAGCAGCTCGACTAGCGGGGCTTACACAGATACGCAGTATTTT. Encoded protein: CASSSTSGAYTDTQYF.

This chain uses TRBV5-4 with TRBJ2-5, with TRBD1 matching 10 bases. CDR3 length: 14 amino acids. Germline V gene lookup returns CDR1 SGHNT and CDR2 YYREEE (reference sequence). J gave up 4 bases and V 5 bases, and 5 bases lay outside the gene matches. CDR3 amino acids: CASSSDRGLETQYF. The CDR3 DNA follows: TGTGCCAGCAGTTCCGACAGGGGGCTAGAGACCCAGTACTTC.

The chain is built from TRBV7-2 and TRBJ2-2; no clear D gene. CDR3 length: 13 residues. Deletions cut 1 base from V and 6 bases from J, with 6 bases between. Per the germline V gene, CDR1 is SGHTA and CDR2 is FQGNSA. The CDR3: CASSLGWPGELFF. CDR3 DNA sequence: TGTGCCAGCAGCTTAGGGTGGCCCGGGGAGCTGTTTTTT.

This CDR3 reads CASSLGYGSGGGTGELFF. The CDR3, as DNA: TGTGCCAGCAGCTTAGGCTACGGTTCAGGGGGAGGCACCGGGGAGCTGTTTTTT. The chain carries TRBV11-2 and TRBJ2-2, with a possible D match to TRBD1 (7 bases). The CDR3 sequence is 18 residues long. The V end lost 1 base, the J end lost 4 bases, and 19 bases lay between the germline ends. The germline V gene encodes CDR1 SGHAT and CDR2 FQNNGV.

This chain joins TRBV7-9 and TRBJ2-2; possible D gene TRBD2, 5 bases. The V and J ends lost 5 bases and 0 bases respectively, with 10 bases between them. CDR3 length: 15 amino acids. Looked up from germline, CDR1 is SEHNR and CDR2 is FQNEAQ (reference sequence). For the CDR3, the DNA is TGTGCCAGCAGCCCAAGCGGAGCGAACACCGGGGAGCTGTTTTTT. This codes for CASSPSGANTGELFF. The full variable domain, rest sourced from reference TRBV7-9 and TRBJ2-2, is DTGVSQNPRHKITKRGQNVTFRCDPISEHNRLYWYRQTLGQGPEFLTYFQNEAQLEKSRLLSDRFSAERPKGSFSTLEIQRTEQGDSAMYLCASSPSGANTGELFFGEGSRLTVL.

The CDR3 loop is CASSLGSASQETQYF. The CDR3 region has the DNA TGTGCCAGCAGTTTAGGGAGCGCCTCACAAGAGACCCAGTACTTC. The rearrangement joins TRBV28 to TRBJ2-5, with D perhaps matching TRBD2 (5 bases). V was cut by 2 bases and J by 2 bases, with 12 bases left in between. The CDR3 length is 15 residues. Germline lookup yields CDR1 MDHEN and CDR2 SYDVKM.

This clone occurred once. The rearrangement joins TRBV7-9 to TRBJ2-7; 7 bases align to TRBD2. The germline V gene encodes CDR1 SEHNR and CDR2 FQNEAQ (reference sequence). V shed 1 base and J 6 bases; nucleotides not matched to a gene: 6. This CDR3 has 14 amino acids. The CDR3 DNA is TGTGCCAGCAGCTTAGAGCAGGGAGGGAGCGAGCAGTACTTC. Translation: CASSLEQGGSEQYF.

The sample holds a few counts of this clone. The chain has TRBV20-1 and TRBJ2-5; D perhaps matches TRBD2 (6 bases). Germline V gives CDR1 DFQATT, CDR2 SNEGSKA (reference sequence). This CDR3 contains 11 residues. In nucleotides, the CDR3 is TGCGGCGGGGAGCTCCAAGAGACCCAGTACTTC. Residues: CGGELQETQYF.

The chain employs TRBV7-2 and TRBJ1-1; D is unclear. This CDR3 is built from 15 residues. V dropped 5 bases and J dropped 3 bases, with 16 bases sitting between them. The germline CDR1 and CDR2 sequences are SGHTA and FQGNSA. This CDR3 is CASSPRAPGYTEAFF. In DNA form, the CDR3 reads TGTGCCAGCAGCCCCCGGGCCCCGGGGTACACTGAAGCTTTCTTT.

The chain employs TRBV15 and TRBJ2-2, with D perhaps TRBD1 (6 bases). Trimming removed 3 bases from V and 2 bases from J, with 7 bases in between. Germline V gene sequence: CDR1 LNHNV, CDR2 YYDKDF (reference sequence). CDR3 length equals 14 residues. The DNA of the CDR3 is TGTGCCACCAGCAGGGACAGAAACACCGGGGAGCTGTTTTTT. Amino acid sequence: CATSRDRNTGELFF.

This chain uses TRBV6-5 with TRBJ1-6; weak D call: TRBD1 (6 bases). The CDR3 has 15 residues. Germline CDR1 and CDR2: MNHEY and SVGAGI. V was clipped by 6 bases and J by 10 bases, with 19 bases between them. CDR3 amino acids: CASRGTGGGWSPLHF. DNA of the CDR3: TGTGCCAGCAGGGGAACTGGGGGGGGCTGGTCACCCCTCCACTTT.

The V call is TRBV27, the J call TRBJ1-1; D is uncertain. Germline loops: CDR1 MNHEY, CDR2 SMNVEV (reference sequence). The ends were cut back, 4 bases at V and 6 bases at J, with 9 bases in the middle. The CDR3 loop spans 12 amino acids. This CDR3 is CASSSRFAEAFF. Written as DNA, the CDR3 is TGTGCCAGCAGTTCTAGATTCGCTGAAGCTTTCTTT.

V usage is TRBV15 and J usage is TRBJ1-2; D remains unclear. Germline V lookup: CDR1 LNHNV, CDR2 YYDKDF (reference sequence). Trimming stripped 3 bases from V and 0 bases from J, with 11 bases between. There are 15 residues in the CDR3. The CDR3 here is CATSRGTGSNYGYTF. As DNA, the CDR3 is TGTGCCACCAGCAGGGGAACGGGATCTAACTATGGCTACACCTTC.

This clone was seen more than once but under ten times. V and J are TRBV9 and TRBJ1-3, with a tentative D call TRBD1 (6 bases). With 4 bases removed from V and 0 bases from J, the gap between germline ends came to 11 bases. The CDR3 loop spans 15 amino acids. From germline, CDR1 is SGDLS and CDR2 YYNGEE. The CDR3 sequence: CASSSGRGSGNTIYF. CDR3 DNA: TGTGCCAGCAGCTCGGGCAGGGGCTCTGGAAACACCATATATTTT.

This clone has a single count. This sequence joins TRBV5-6 and TRBJ2-2; the D gene is possibly TRBD2 (6 bases). CDR3 length: 16 residues. CDR1 and CDR2 from the germline V gene are SGHDT and YYEEEE. V lost 4 bases to trimming and J lost 0 bases, with 13 bases between them. Here the CDR3 DNA reads TGTGCCAGCAGCCCCCGGCGGAGGGCGAACACCGGGGAGCTGTTTTTT. Translation gives CASSPRRRANTGELFF.

Here the CDR3 DNA reads TGTGCCAGCCCCTTGGGGGGCGGGAGAGAAGAGACCCAGTACTTC. Protein product: CASPLGGGREETQYF. The chain has TRBV2 and TRBJ2-5; TRBD2 might be the D (7 bases). CDR3 length: 15 amino acids. V lost 8 bases, J lost 3 bases, and 19 bases lay in between. Germline CDR1 SNHLY, CDR2 FYNNEI.

This clone was found once. The gene calls are TRBV11-3 and TRBJ2-7; 8 nucleotides align to TRBD1. Trimming removed 2 bases from V and 2 bases from J; junction bases left unmatched: 2. This CDR3 is 14 amino acids long. Germline V gene data show CDR1 as SGHNT and CDR2 as YENEEA. The CDR3 DNA reads as TGTGCCAGCAGCTTAACAGGGGGTACCTACGAGCAGTACTTC. The encoded protein is CASSLTGGTYEQYF.

CDR3 in DNA: TGCGCCAGCAGCTTCGGACAGGGGGCGATTGTGAACACTGAAGCTTTCTTT. It codes for CASSFGQGAIVNTEAFF. V usage is TRBV5-1 and J usage is TRBJ1-1, with 11 bases matching TRBD1. V lost 2 bases to trimming and J lost 0 bases; unmatched junction nucleotides: 6. In germline, CDR1 is SGHRS, CDR2 YFSETQ. The CDR3 runs 17 residues.

The chain joins TRBV21-1 to TRBJ1-2; the D call of TRBD1 is as the table states it, not checked on the DNA. TRBV21-1 is a documented pseudogene. The CDR3 consists of 14 residues. CDR3 in amino acids: CASSKDSSNYGFAF. DNA for the CDR3: TGTGCCAGCAGCAAGGACAGCTCCAACTATGGCTTCGCCTTC.

The chain combines TRBV2 with TRBJ2-1; no firm D call. The germline V and J ends were trimmed by 6 bases and 5 bases, with 8 bases remaining between them. From germline, CDR1 is SNHLY and CDR2 FYNNEI. The CDR3 sequence is 12 residues long. The CDR3 bases are TGTGCCAGCAGGACCGACAACAATGAGCAGTTCTTC. It translates to CASRTDNNEQFF. The full variable domain, completed using reference TRBV2 and TRBJ2-1, is EPEVTQTPSHQVTQMGQEVILRCVPISNHLYFYWYRQILGQKVEFLVSFYNNEISEKSEIFDDQFSVERPDGSNFTLKIRSTKLEDSAMYFCASRTDNNEQFFGPGTRLTVL.

This chain joins TRBV4-1 and TRBJ1-6; 10 bases match TRBD1. V shed 1 base and J 1 base; nucleotides not matched to a gene: 7. Germline V gives CDR1 MGHRA, CDR2 YSYEKL. The CDR3 loop spans 19 amino acids. The CDR3: CASSQGTGGQWSYNSPLHF. In nucleotides, the CDR3 is TGCGCCAGCAGCCAAGGGACAGGGGGACAGTGGTCCTATAATTCACCCCTCCACTTT.

The chain combines TRBV30 with TRBJ2-5; 8 nucleotides align to TRBD1. Trimming removed 2 bases from V and 7 bases from J; junction bases left unmatched: 6. This CDR3 contains 13 residues. Germline CDR1 reads GTSNPN; CDR2 reads SVGIG (reference sequence). CDR3: CAWSNNGQGTQYF. The CDR3 nucleotides read TGTGCCTGGAGTAACAATGGACAGGGGACCCAGTACTTC.

The chain employs TRBV24-1 and TRBJ2-2; D ambiguous. V gave up 0 bases and J gave up 11 bases, with 9 bases separating them. Germline values: CDR1 KGHDR, CDR2 SFDVKD. The CDR3 length is 13 residues. CDR3 sequence reads: CATSDLHLAELFF. The CDR3 region has the DNA TGTGCCACCAGTGATTTGCATCTGGCCGAGCTGTTTTTT.

This clone showed up just a few times. This chain uses TRBV4-1 with TRBJ1-5, with 7 bases lining up with TRBD1. Germline V gene data show CDR1 as MGHRA and CDR2 as YSYEKL. V shed 4 bases and J 0 bases; nucleotides not matched to a gene: 3. The CDR3 loop spans 15 amino acids. The CDR3 here is CASSPWTGSNQPQHF. Written as DNA, the CDR3 is TGCGCCAGCAGCCCATGGACAGGTAGCAATCAGCCCCAGCATTTT.

The chain has TRBV11-3 and TRBJ2-7; D not resolved. This CDR3 comprises 12 residues. The V end was cut by 5 bases, the J end by 3 bases, with 8 bases between. CDR1 and CDR2 from the germline V gene are SGHNT and YENEEA. The CDR3 nucleotides are TGTGCCAGCAGCCGTAGAGTCTACGAGCAGTACTTC. Its protein is CASSRRVYEQYF.

The V and J genes are TRBV16 and TRBJ1-5; D not certain. Trimming shortened V by 1 base and J by 5 bases, and 6 bases separated the two germline ends. The germline gives CDR1 KGHSY, CDR2 FQNENV. This CDR3 is built from 13 residues. CDR3 residues: CASSQFTDQPQHF. The CDR3 DNA reads TGTGCCAGCAGCCAATTTACTGATCAGCCCCAGCATTTT. Variable domain in full (rest from reference TRBV16 and TRBJ1-5): GEEVAQTPKHLVRGEGQKAKLYCAPIKGHSYVFWYQQVLKNEFKFLISFQNENVFDETGMPKERFSAKCLPNSPCSLEIQATKLEDSAVYFCASSQFTDQPQHFGDGTRLSIL.

J is TRBJ2-7 and V is TRBV4-1; no clear D. CDR1 and CDR2 (germline): MGHRA, YSYEKL. With 1 base removed from V and 3 bases from J, the gap between germline ends came to 10 bases. The CDR3 consists of 14 residues. DNA for the CDR3: TGCGCCAGCAGCCAAGCAGAGGTAGACTACGAGCAGTACTTC. This gives the protein CASSQAEVDYEQYF.

J is TRBJ1-6 and V is TRBV27; the match to TRBD1 covers 9 bases. This CDR3 is built from 14 residues. CDR1 and CDR2 from the germline V gene are MNHEY and SMNVEV (reference sequence). V was clipped by 4 bases and J by 7 bases; unmatched bases: 2. CDR3 sequence: CASSWDRANSPLHF. CDR3 DNA: TGTGCCAGCAGTTGGGACAGGGCAAATTCACCCCTCCACTTT.